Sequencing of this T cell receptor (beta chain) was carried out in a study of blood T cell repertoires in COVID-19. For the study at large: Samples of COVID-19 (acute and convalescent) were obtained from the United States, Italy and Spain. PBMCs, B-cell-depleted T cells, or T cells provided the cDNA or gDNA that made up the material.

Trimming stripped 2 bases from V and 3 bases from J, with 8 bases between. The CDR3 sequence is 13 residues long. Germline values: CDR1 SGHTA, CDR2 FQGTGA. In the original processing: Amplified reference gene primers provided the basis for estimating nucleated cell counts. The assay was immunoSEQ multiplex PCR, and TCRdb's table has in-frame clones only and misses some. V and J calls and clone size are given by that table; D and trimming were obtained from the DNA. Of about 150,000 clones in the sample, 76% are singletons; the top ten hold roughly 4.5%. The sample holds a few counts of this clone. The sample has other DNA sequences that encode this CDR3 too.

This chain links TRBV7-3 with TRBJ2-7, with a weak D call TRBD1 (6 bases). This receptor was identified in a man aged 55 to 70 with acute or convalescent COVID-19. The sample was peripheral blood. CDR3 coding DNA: TGTGCCAGCAGCTTAGAACAGGGCTACGAGCAGTACTTC. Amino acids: CASSLEQGYEQYF.